Each of the 9 T cell receptor beta chains below was sequenced from the same sample in a study of shared clonotypes between healthy human individuals. The repertoire was sequenced with immunoSEQ multiplex PCR; TCRdb's copy has only in-frame clones and lacks some. Seen here are 1.5 million to 1.9 million clones, approximately 98% observed once, and the top ten hold less than 0.55%. The sample was naive CD4+ T cells sorted from blood. Subset in this sample: CD45RA+ positively selected. The receptors derive from a man aged 25-40 years in good health.

In DNA, the CDR3 is TGTGCCAGCAGCAGTAGGGGCCTTCGGACCGGGGAGCTGTTTTTT. Translated: CASSSRGLRTGELFF. V and J are TRBV7-9 and TRBJ2-2; tentatively, D is TRBD1 (5 bases). Looked up from germline, CDR1 is SEHNR and CDR2 is FQNEAQ (reference sequence). V was pared by 5 bases and J by 5 bases, with 15 bases between. The CDR3 covers 15 residues.

V gene TRBV5-1 combines with J gene TRBJ1-1; maybe TRBD1 (5 bases). The CDR3 covers 15 residues. Germline CDR1 and CDR2: SGHRS and YFSETQ. The V gene lost 3 bases and the J gene lost 2 bases, with 14 bases spanning the gap. CDR3 in DNA: TGCGCCAGCAGCTCTGGGGGTAGTTCTAACACTGAAGCTTTCTTT. It codes for CASSSGGSSNTEAFF.

This chain connects TRBV30 to TRBJ1-5, with TRBD1 identical over 7 bases. Trimming removed 3 bases from V and 7 bases from J; junction bases left unmatched: 12. The germline gives CDR1 GTSNPN, CDR2 SVGIG (reference sequence). The CDR3 consists of 15 residues. DNA for the CDR3: TGTGCCTGGAGGGGAAGAAACAGGGGTTCGCAGCCCCAGCATTTT. Protein sequence: CAWRGRNRGSQPQHF.

The J gene is TRBJ1-1, the V gene TRBV25-1; the D is unclear. From germline, CDR1 is MGHDK and CDR2 SYGVNS. The germline V and J ends were trimmed by 0 bases and 4 bases, with 6 bases remaining between them. The CDR3 is made up of 13 amino acids. CDR3 sequence (DNA): TGTGCCAGCAGTGAATACCGGTTCACTGAAGCTTTCTTT. This translates into CASSEYRFTEAFF.

CDR3 amino acids: CASSHILPNTGELFF. CDR3 nucleotides: TGTGCCAGCAGCCATATCCTCCCAAACACCGGGGAGCTGTTTTTT. The chain recombines TRBV7-2 with TRBJ2-2, with D unclear. CDR3 length: 15 amino acids. V dropped 5 bases and J dropped 2 bases, with 12 bases sitting between them. CDR1 is SGHTA and CDR2 is FQGNSA in the germline V gene.

V gene TRBV28 combines with J gene TRBJ2-7; TRBD1 agrees at 11 bases. The CDR3 consists of 16 residues. After removal of 3 bases from V and 2 bases from J, the junction contained 6 bases not matched to a gene. Germline V CDR1 and CDR2: MDHEN, SYDVKM. The CDR3 DNA reads as TGTGCCAGCAGTTTTTCCGGACAGGGGGCCCCCTACGAGCAGTACTTC. This codes for CASSFSGQGAPYEQYF.

This chain links TRBV4-1 with TRBJ1-5; D not certain. The germline CDR1 and CDR2 sequences are MGHRA and YSYEKL. Between the trimmed V and J ends, which lost 1 base and 9 bases, there was a span of 16 bases. The CDR3 has 15 residues. DNA for the CDR3: TGCGCCAGCAGCCAAGCCGACGTTCCAAAATGGCCCCAGCATTTT. It yields the protein CASSQADVPKWPQHF.

The gene calls are TRBV30 and TRBJ1-1; D not certain. The CDR3 extends over 13 amino acids. Per germline, CDR1 GTSNPN and CDR2 SVGIG (reference sequence). Trimming removed 0 bases at V and 6 bases at J, with 11 bases between. This CDR3 is CAWSVKVYAEAFF. As DNA, the CDR3 is TGTGCCTGGAGTGTTAAAGTCTATGCTGAAGCTTTCTTT. Full variable domain (rest looked up from reference TRBV30 and TRBJ1-1): SQTIHQWPATLVQPVGSPLSLECTVEGTSNPNLYWYRQAAGRGLQLLFYSVGIGQISSEVPQNLSASRPQDRQFILSSKKLLLSDSGFYLCAWSVKVYAEAFFGQGTRLTVV.

Note on this clone: An end of the junction does not agree with germline; a read error may underlie this. In the same sample, other DNA sequences code for this CDR3. This sequence joins TRBV4-3 and TRBJ2-3; a possible D gene is TRBD2 (8 bases). The CDR3 is 14 residues long. The germline gives CDR1 LGHNA, CDR2 YSLEER. In nucleotides, the CDR3 is TGCGCCAGCAGCCAAGATAGCGGGACAGACACGCAGTATTTT. It is translated as CASSQDSGTDTQYF.